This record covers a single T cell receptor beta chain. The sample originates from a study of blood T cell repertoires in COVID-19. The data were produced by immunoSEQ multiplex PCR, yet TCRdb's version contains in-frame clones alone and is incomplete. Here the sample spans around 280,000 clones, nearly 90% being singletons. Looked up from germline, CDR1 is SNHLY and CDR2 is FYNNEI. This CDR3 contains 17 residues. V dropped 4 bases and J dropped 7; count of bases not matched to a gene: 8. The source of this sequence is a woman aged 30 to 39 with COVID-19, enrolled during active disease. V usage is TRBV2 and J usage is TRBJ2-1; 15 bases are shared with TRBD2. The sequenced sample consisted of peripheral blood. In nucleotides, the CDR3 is TGTGCCAGCAGTGGTGGGACTAGCGGGGGGCCAGGGAATGAGCAGTTCTTC. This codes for CASSGGTSGGPGNEQFF.